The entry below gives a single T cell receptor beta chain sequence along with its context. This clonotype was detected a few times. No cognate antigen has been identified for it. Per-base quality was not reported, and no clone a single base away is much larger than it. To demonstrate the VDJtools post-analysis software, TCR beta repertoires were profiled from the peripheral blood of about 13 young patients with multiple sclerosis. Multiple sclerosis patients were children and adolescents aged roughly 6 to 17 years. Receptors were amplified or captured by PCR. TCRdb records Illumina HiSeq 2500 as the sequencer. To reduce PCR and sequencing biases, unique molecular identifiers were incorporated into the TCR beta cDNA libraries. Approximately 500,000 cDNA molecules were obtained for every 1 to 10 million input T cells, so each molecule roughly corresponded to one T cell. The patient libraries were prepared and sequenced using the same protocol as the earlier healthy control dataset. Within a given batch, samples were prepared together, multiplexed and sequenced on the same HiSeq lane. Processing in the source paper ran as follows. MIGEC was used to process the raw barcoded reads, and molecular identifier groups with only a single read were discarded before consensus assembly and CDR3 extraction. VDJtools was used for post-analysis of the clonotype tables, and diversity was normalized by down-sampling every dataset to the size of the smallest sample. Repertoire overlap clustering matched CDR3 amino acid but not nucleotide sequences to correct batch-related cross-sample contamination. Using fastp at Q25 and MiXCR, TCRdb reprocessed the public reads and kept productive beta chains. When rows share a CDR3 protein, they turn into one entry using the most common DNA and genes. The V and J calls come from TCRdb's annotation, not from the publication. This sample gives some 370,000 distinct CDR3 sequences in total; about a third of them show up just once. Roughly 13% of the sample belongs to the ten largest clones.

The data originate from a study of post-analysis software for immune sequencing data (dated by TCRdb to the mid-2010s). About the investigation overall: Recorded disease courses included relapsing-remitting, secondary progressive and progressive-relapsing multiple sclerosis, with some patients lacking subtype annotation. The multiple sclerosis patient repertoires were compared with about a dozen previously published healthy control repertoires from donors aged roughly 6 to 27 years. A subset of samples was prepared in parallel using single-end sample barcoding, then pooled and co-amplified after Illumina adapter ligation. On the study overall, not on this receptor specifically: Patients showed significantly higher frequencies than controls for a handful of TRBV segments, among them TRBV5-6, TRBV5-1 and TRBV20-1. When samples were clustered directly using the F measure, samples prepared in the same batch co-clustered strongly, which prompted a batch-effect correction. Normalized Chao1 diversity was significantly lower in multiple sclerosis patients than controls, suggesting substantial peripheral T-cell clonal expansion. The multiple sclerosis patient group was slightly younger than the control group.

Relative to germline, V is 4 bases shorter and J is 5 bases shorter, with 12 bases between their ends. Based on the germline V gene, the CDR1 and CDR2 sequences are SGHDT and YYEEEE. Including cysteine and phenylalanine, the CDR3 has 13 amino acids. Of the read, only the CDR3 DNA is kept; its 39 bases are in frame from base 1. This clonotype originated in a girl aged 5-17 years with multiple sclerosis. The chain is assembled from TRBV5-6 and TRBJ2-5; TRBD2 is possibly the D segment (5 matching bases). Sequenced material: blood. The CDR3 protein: CASSRTHGETQYF. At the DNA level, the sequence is TGTGCCAGCAGCCGGACTCACGGGGAGACCCAGTACTTC.